The rows below give T cell receptor beta chains drawn from one sample of a study of Graves' ophthalmopathy and Graves' hyperthyroidism. TCRdb analysed the multiplex PCR reads with MiXCR anew, one entry per CDR3 protein. The table shows over 500,000 distinct CDR3 sequences, with 22% occurring only once. Source material: peripheral blood. The receptors derive from a woman aged 18 to 35 with stable Graves' hyperthyroidism. Some clones in this sample may be carry-over from other donors' samples. The CDR3 runs from the conserved cysteine through the conserved F or W. The D gene is left open where the match is weak. Clone size is shown for a subset of rows, as once, few, many or a class of expanded clone.

cdr3_aa cdr3_nt clone_size d_call j_call v_call
CASSDRQGKNTEAFF TGTGCCAGTAGTGACAGACAGGGAAAGAACACTGAAGCTTTCTTT many TRBD1 TRBJ1-1 TRBV19
CSAFYRGRANTEAFF TGCAGTGCCTTTTACAGGGGGCGTGCGAACACTGAAGCTTTCTTT . TRBD1 TRBJ1-1 TRBV20-1
CASSLDRPMNTGELFF TGTGCCAGCAGCTTAGATCGACCGATGAACACCGGGGAGCTGTTTTTT few . TRBJ2-2 TRBV11-2
CASSPRTSGVNTGELFF TGTGCCAGCAGTCCCCGGACTAGCGGGGTCAACACCGGGGAGCTGTTTTTT many TRBD2 TRBJ2-2 TRBV27
CASSLVPVSRGLLGTQYF TGTGCCAGCAGCTTAGTCCCGGTTAGCAGGGGCCTTCTTGGGACCCAGTACTTC . . TRBJ2-5 TRBV11-2
CAWTRSGTVTYEQYF TGTGCCTGGACTCGCTCCGGGACAGTGACCTACGAGCAGTACTTC many TRBD1 TRBJ2-7 TRBV30
CASSLLKTVAEAFF TGTGCCAGCAGCTTACTGAAAACTGTCGCTGAAGCTTTCTTT few . TRBJ1-1 TRBV5-6
CASSFQGGYYEQYF TGTGCCAGCAGTTTTCAGGGGGGCTACTACGAGCAGTACTTC few . TRBJ2-7 TRBV12-3/TRBV12-4
CASSELAAETQYF TGTGCCAGCAGTGAACTAGCCGCAGAGACCCAGTACTTC few . TRBJ2-5 TRBV6-1
CASSAGNTANYGYTF TGTGCCAGCAGTGCAGGAAATACCGCTAACTATGGCTACACCTTC many . TRBJ1-2 TRBV12-3/TRBV12-4
CASRPMGTIYGYTF TGTGCCAGCAGACCCATGGGGACCATCTATGGCTACACCTTC few . TRBJ1-2 TRBV3-1
CASTASARAGYQPQHF TGTGCCAGTACCGCCTCGGCCAGGGCGGGTTATCAGCCCCAGCATTTT many . TRBJ1-5 TRBV19
CASSQPPGLKQETQYF TGTGCCAGCAGCCAACCACCGGGACTAAAACAAGAGACCCAGTACTTC . TRBD2 TRBJ2-5 TRBV3-1
CASSLQGRDDSPLHF TGCGCCAGCAGCCTACAGGGCCGCGACGATTCACCCCTCCACTTT many . TRBJ1-6 TRBV4-1
CAIADTANVLTF TGTGCCATTGCGGACACGGCCAACGTCCTGACTTTC . . TRBJ2-6 TRBV28
CASSLIRGYYGYTF TGTGCCAGCAGTTTAATACGGGGCTACTATGGCTACACCTTC many . TRBJ1-2 TRBV12-3/TRBV12-4
CASSTSTGANTGELFF TGTGCCAGTAGCACGTCCACAGGGGCGAACACCGGGGAGCTGTTTTTT . TRBD1 TRBJ2-2 TRBV19
CASSADSGGTQYF TGTGCCAGCAGTGCCGACAGTGGGGGGACCCAGTACTTC . . TRBJ2-5 TRBV12-3/TRBV12-4
CAWSVLADRGHGYTF TGTGCCTGGAGTGTACTGGCGGACAGGGGCCATGGCTACACCTTC many TRBD1 TRBJ1-2 TRBV30
CASRGTGDANTGELFF TGTGCCAGCAGGGGGACAGGGGACGCGAACACCGGGGAGCTGTTTTTT few TRBD1 TRBJ2-2 TRBV6-1
CATYSTGGEDTGELFF TGTGCCACCTATTCCACAGGGGGGGAGGACACCGGGGAGCTGTTTTTT many . TRBJ2-2 TRBV10-3
CASSELATDSYEQYF TGTGCCAGCAGTGAACTGGCTACTGACTCCTACGAGCAGTACTTC many . TRBJ2-7 TRBV2
CSARNRENYNGYTF TGCAGTGCTAGGAATAGGGAGAACTACAATGGCTACACCTTC few . TRBJ1-2 TRBV20-1
CASSLGDRWKETQYF TGTGCCAGCAGCTTAGGAGACAGGTGGAAAGAGACCCAGTACTTC once . TRBJ2-5 TRBV11-2
CASSLRGQGNYGYTF TGTGCCAGCAGTTTAAGAGGACAGGGGAACTATGGCTACACCTTC many TRBD1 TRBJ1-2 TRBV12-3/TRBV12-4
CASSQADSSGANVLTF TGTGCCAGCAGCCAAGCTGACAGCTCTGGGGCCAACGTCCTGACTTTC many . TRBJ2-6 TRBV4-2
CASRSVGGTGNTEAFF TGTGCCAGCAGATCCGTCGGCGGGACGGGGAACACTGAAGCTTTCTTT few . TRBJ1-1 TRBV7-3
CASTGQGPRETQYF TGTGCCAGCACGGGACAGGGGCCGCGGGAGACCCAGTACTTC many TRBD1 TRBJ2-5 TRBV6-1